The T cell receptor (beta chain) described here comes from a study of shared clonotypes between healthy human individuals. The germline gives CDR1 SGDLS, CDR2 YYNGEE. This CDR3 has 16 residues. With 4 bases removed from V and 5 bases from J, the gap between germline ends came to 18 bases. Study-wide points: Non-shared clonotypes had lower generation probabilities than those shared by all four donors.

Method: immunoSEQ multiplex PCR; TCRdb's copy keeps in-frame clones and lacks some. The sample consists of approximately 1,500,000 clones, approximately 98% of them appearing once. On this clone: Its antigen is currently unknown.

The source of this sequence is a man between 25 and 39 years old in good health. The V call is TRBV9, the J call TRBJ2-2; TRBD2 might be the D (6 bases). The sequencing input was naive CD4+ T cells sorted from blood. Subset meaning: CD45RA+ positively selected. The CDR3 sequence is CASSSERRSGTGELFF. CDR3 nucleotide sequence: TGTGCCAGCAGCTCCGAGCGCAGGAGCGGGACCGGGGAGCTGTTTTTT. Complete variable domain (other parts from reference TRBV9 and TRBJ2-2): DSGVTQTPKHLITATGQRVTLRCSPRSGDLSVYWYQQSLDQGLQFLIQYYNGEERAKGNILERFSAQQFPDLHSELNLSSLELGDSALYFCASSSERRSGTGELFFGEGSRLTVL.